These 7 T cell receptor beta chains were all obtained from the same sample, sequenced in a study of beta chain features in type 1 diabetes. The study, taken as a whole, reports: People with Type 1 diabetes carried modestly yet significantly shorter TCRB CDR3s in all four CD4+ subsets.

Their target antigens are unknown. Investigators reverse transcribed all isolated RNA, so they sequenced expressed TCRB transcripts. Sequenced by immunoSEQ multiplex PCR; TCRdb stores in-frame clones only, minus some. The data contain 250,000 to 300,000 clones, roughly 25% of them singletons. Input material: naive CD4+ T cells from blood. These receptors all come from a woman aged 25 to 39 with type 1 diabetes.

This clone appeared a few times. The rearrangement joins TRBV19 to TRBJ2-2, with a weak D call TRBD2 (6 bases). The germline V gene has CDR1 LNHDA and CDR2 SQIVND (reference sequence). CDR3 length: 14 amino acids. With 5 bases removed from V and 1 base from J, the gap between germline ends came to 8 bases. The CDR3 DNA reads TGTGCCAGTAGTGGGGGGTTGAACACCGGGGAGCTGTTTTTT. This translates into CASSGGLNTGELFF.

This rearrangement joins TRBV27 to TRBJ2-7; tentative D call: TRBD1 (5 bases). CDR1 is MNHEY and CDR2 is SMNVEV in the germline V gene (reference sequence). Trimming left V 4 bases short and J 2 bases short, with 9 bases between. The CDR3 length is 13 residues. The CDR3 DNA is TGTGCCAGCAGTTCCAGGGATCCCTACGAGCAGTACTTC. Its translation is CASSSRDPYEQYF.

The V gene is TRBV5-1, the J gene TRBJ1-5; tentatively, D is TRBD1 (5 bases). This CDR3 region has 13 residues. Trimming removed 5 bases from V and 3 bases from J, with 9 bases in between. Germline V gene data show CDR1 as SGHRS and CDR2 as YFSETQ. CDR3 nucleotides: TGCGCCAGCAGTACAGGCCACAATCAGCCCCAGCATTTT. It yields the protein CASSTGHNQPQHF.

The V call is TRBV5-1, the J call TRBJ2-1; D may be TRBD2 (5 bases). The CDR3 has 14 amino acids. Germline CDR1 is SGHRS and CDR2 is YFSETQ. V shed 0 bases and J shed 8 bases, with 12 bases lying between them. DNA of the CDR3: TGCGCCAGCAGCTTGGCCGGAGGTTCACATGAGCAGTTCTTC. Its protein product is CASSLAGGSHEQFF.

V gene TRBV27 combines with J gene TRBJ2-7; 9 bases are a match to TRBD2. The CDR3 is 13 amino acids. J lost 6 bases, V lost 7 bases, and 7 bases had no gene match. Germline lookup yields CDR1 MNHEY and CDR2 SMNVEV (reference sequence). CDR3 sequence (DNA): TGTGCCAGCACCACGGGACTAGCAGGCGAGCAGTACTTC. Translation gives CASTTGLAGEQYF.

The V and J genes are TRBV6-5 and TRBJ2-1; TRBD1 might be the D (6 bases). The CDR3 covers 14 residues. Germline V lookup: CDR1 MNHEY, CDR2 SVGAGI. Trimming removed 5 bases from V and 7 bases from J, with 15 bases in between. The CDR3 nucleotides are TGTGCCAGCAGTCCGAGCGCAGGGGATAATGAGCAGTTCTTC. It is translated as CASSPSAGDNEQFF.

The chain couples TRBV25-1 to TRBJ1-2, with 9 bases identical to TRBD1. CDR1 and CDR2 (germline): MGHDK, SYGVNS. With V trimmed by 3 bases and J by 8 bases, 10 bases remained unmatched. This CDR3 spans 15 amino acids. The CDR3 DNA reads TGTGCCAGCAGTGATCACGGGACAGGGAATGTAGGCTACACCTTC. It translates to CASSDHGTGNVGYTF.